The source of this T cell receptor (beta chain) is a study of blood T cell repertoires in COVID-19. Sequencing used immunoSEQ multiplex PCR; TCRdb keeps in-frame clones, though not all of them. In the table there are about 190,000 clones, around 85% of which are singletons. The CDR3 has 16 residues. The V gene end was trimmed by 2 bases and the J gene end by 3 bases; junction bases not matched to a gene: 5. Per the germline V gene, CDR1 is MDHEN and CDR2 is SYDVKM. The V gene is TRBV28, the J gene TRBJ1-1; 11 bases agree with TRBD1. This clonotype originated in a man aged 25-45 years with acute or convalescent COVID-19. The specimen sequenced was peripheral blood. The CDR3 DNA follows: TGTGCCAGCAGTTTAGGGACAGGGGGAATATACACTGAAGCTTTCTTT. This sequence encodes CASSLGTGGIYTEAFF.